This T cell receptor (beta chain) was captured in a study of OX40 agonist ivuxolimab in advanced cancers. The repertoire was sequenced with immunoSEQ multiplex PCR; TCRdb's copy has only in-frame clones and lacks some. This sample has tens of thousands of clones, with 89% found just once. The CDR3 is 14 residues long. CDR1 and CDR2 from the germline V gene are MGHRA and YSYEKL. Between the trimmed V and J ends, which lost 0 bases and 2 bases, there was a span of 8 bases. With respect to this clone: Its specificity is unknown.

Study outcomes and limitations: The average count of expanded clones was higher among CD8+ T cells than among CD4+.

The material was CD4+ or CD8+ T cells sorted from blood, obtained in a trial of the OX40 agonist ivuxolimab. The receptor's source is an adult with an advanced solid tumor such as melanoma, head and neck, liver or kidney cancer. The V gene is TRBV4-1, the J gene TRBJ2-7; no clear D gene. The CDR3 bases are TGCGCCAGCAGCCAAGAGTCCCTTCCCTACGAGCAGTACTTC. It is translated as CASSQESLPYEQYF.